Following are 11 T cell receptor beta chains from one sample sequenced in a study of technical replicates of blood from several donors. Profiled with immunoSEQ multiplex PCR; TCRdb holds only in-frame clones, not every one. The sample includes around 89,000 clones, approximately 94% of them seen just once. The source material was T cells isolated from PBMCs. These receptor sequences come from a human donor in good health.

The chain joins TRBV5-6 to TRBJ2-3, with a weak D call TRBD2 (6 bases). The CDR3 loop spans 15 amino acids. In germline, CDR1 is SGHDT, CDR2 YYEEEE. V lost 4 bases, J lost 2 bases, and 14 bases lay in between. The CDR3 is CASSQISGLTDTQYF. In nucleotides, the CDR3 is TGTGCCAGCAGCCAAATTAGCGGACTCACAGATACGCAGTATTTT.

The rearrangement uses TRBV19 and TRBJ2-5, with 8 positions matching TRBD1. The J segment lost 5 bases and the V segment lost 4 bases, leaving 6 bases of the junction unmatched. The CDR3 has 14 amino acids. Germline CDR1 reads LNHDA; CDR2 reads SQIVND (reference sequence). The CDR3 region has the DNA TGTGCCAGTAGTACGGACAGGGCCCGCGAGACCCAGTACTTC. Translation gives CASSTDRARETQYF. The full variable domain, in which reference TRBV19 and TRBJ2-5 provide the parts outside the CDR3, is DGGITQSPKYLFRKEGQNVTLSCEQNLNHDAMYWYRQDPGQGLRLIYYSQIVNDFQKGDIAEGYSVSREKKESFPLTVTSAQKNPTAFYLCASSTDRARETQYFGPGTRLLVL.

The V call is TRBV19, the J call TRBJ1-2; possibly TRBD1 for D (5 bases). Germline loops: CDR1 LNHDA, CDR2 SQIVND (reference sequence). Trimming stripped 3 bases from V and 4 bases from J, with 9 bases between. The CDR3 is made up of 13 amino acids. The CDR3: CASSIRQFYGYTF. CDR3 DNA sequence: TGTGCCAGTAGTATCCGACAGTTCTATGGCTACACCTTC.

The rearrangement links TRBV6-1 to TRBJ2-7; TRBD2 might be the D (5 bases). Trimming shortened V by 1 base and J by 2 bases, and 6 bases separated the two germline ends. This CDR3 comprises 13 residues. CDR1 MNHNS and CDR2 SASEGT come from the germline V gene. In DNA, the CDR3 is TGTGCCAGCAGTGAAGGGGAGACCTACGAGCAGTACTTC. As protein: CASSEGETYEQYF.

This clone was found once. The junction departs from the called germline gene at one end, perhaps through a read error. The chain links TRBV7-7 to TRBJ2-2; D is unresolved. CDR3 size: 17 residues. The germline gives CDR1 SSHAT, CDR2 FNYEAQ (reference sequence). The CDR3 loop reads CASSFLPVLSNTGELFF. The DNA of the CDR3 is TGTGCTAGCAGCTTCCTCCCGGTCCTCTCGAACACCGGGGAGCTGTTTTTT.

The CDR3 loop is CAISTGVQSFNYGYTF. In DNA, the CDR3 is TGTGCCATCAGCACAGGGGTTCAATCCTTTAACTATGGCTACACCTTC. The chain is built from TRBV10-3 and TRBJ1-2, with 7 bases fitting TRBD1. This CDR3 has 16 residues. J lost 1 base, V lost 6 bases, and 11 bases had no gene match. Germline V lookup: CDR1 ENHRY, CDR2 SYGVKD.

The chain recombines TRBV5-1 with TRBJ2-1; TRBD1 aligns across 11 bases. Trimming removed 4 bases from V and 4 bases from J; junction bases left unmatched: 7. The CDR3 totals 16 residues. The V gene's germline CDR1 is SGHRS and CDR2 YFSETQ. CDR3 DNA: TGCGCCAGCAGCGAATCCGGGACAGGGGGTTACAATGAGCAGTTCTTC. As protein: CASSESGTGGYNEQFF.

As for this clone: Within the sample, other DNA sequences also encode this same CDR3. The rearrangement links TRBV5-1 to TRBJ2-3, with D possibly matching TRBD2 (6 bases). CDR3 length: 14 amino acids. CDR1 SGHRS and CDR2 YFSETQ come from the germline V gene. The germline V and J ends were trimmed by 0 bases and 1 base, with 6 bases remaining between them. The CDR3 loop reads CASSLGGGTDTQYF. DNA for the CDR3: TGCGCCAGCAGCTTGGGGGGGGGCACAGATACGCAGTATTTT.

V gene TRBV29-1 combines with J gene TRBJ1-1, with no clear D. The CDR3 has 14 residues. Germline CDR1 reads SQVTM; CDR2 reads ANQGSEA. With 4 bases removed from V and 1 base from J, the gap between germline ends came to 13 bases. This CDR3 is CSVATSQENTEAFF. The DNA of the CDR3 is TGCAGCGTTGCCACCTCGCAGGAGAACACTGAAGCTTTCTTT.

This clone was seen only once. The rearrangement links TRBV13 to TRBJ2-2; unclear D gene. The germline V gene has CDR1 PRHDT and CDR2 FYEKMQ (reference sequence). This CDR3 has 15 residues. V gave up 5 bases and J gave up 4 bases, with 14 bases separating them. DNA for the CDR3: TGTGCCAGCAGCCGAAGCGTCCAGAGCACCGGGGAGCTGTTTTTT. It codes for CASSRSVQSTGELFF. Filled out from reference TRBV13 and TRBJ2-2, the complete variable domain reads AAGVIQSPRHLIKEKRETATLKCYPIPRHDTVYWYQQGPGQDPQFLISFYEKMQSDKGSIPDRFSAQQFSDYHSELNMSSLELGDSALYFCASSRSVQSTGELFFGEGSRLTVL.

This chain joins TRBV30 and TRBJ2-2; maybe TRBD2 (5 bases). V was cut by 2 bases and J by 0 bases, with 10 bases left in between. The CDR3 is made up of 15 amino acids. Germline values: CDR1 GTSNPN, CDR2 SVGIG (reference sequence). CDR3 nucleotides: TGTGCCTGGAGTAGGGCCGGGACGAACACCGGGGAGCTGTTTTTT. Residues: CAWSRAGTNTGELFF. Looking up the rest from reference TRBV30 and TRBJ2-2 gives the full variable domain: SQTIHQWPATLVQPVGSPLSLECTVEGTSNPNLYWYRQAAGRGLQLLFYSVGIGQISSEVPQNLSASRPQDRQFILSSKKLLLSDSGFYLCAWSRAGTNTGELFFGEGSRLTVL.